The clone carrying this T cell receptor (beta chain) has more than one count but fewer than ten. Its antigen is unidentified. The sample originates from a study of cytomegalovirus exposure and HLA in healthy donors. Overall study results and limits: TCR sequences were mostly rare, though some public TCRs occurred in many donors.

From germline, CDR1 is KGHSH and CDR2 LQKENI. Between the trimmed V and J ends, which lost 1 base and 1 base, there was a span of 7 bases. The CDR3 is 14 residues long. The method was immunoSEQ multiplex PCR; TCRdb's version includes in-frame clones alone and lacks a portion of them. The data hold about 160,000 clones, with around nine tenths observed a single time. The chain uses TRBV18 and TRBJ1-1; no clear D gene. Material for sequencing was PBMCs. The source of this sequence is a young woman in good health and CMV-seropositive. The CDR3, as DNA: TGTGCCAGCTCACCACAGGCGGGGAACACTGAAGCTTTCTTT. Translation gives CASSPQAGNTEAFF.